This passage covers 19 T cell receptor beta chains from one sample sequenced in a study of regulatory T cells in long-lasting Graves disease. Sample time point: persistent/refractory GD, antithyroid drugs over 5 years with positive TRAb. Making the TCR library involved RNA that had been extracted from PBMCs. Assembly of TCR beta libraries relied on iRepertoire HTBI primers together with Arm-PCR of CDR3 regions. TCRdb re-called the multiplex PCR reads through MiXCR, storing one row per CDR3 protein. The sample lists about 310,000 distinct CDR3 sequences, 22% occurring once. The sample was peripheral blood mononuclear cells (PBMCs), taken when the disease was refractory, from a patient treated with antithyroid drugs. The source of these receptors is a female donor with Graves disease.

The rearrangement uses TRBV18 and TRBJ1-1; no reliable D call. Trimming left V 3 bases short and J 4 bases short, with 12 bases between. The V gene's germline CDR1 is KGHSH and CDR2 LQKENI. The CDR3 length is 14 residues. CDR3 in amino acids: CASSPSLGSTEAFF. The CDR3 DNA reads TGTGCCAGCTCACCGTCCCTTGGGAGCACTGAAGCTTTCTTT.

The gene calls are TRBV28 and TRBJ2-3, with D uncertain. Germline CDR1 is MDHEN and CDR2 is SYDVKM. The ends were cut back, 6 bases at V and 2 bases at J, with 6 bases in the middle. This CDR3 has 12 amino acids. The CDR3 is CASSIPTDTQYF. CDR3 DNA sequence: TGTGCCAGCAGCATCCCCACAGATACGCAGTATTTT.

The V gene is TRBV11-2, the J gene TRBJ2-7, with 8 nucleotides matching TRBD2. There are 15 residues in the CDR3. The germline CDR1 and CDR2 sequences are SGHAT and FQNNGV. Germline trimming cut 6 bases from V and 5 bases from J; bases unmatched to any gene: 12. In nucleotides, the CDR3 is TGTGCCAGCAGGGGCTTAGCGGGACGTCGGCACGAGCAGTACTTC. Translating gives CASRGLAGRRHEQYF. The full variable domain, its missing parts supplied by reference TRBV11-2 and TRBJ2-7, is EAGVAQSPRYKIIEKRQSVAFWCNPISGHATLYWYQQILGQGPKLLIQFQNNGVVDDSQLPKDRFSAERLKGVDSTLKIQPAKLEDSAVYLCASRGLAGRRHEQYFGPGTRLTVT.

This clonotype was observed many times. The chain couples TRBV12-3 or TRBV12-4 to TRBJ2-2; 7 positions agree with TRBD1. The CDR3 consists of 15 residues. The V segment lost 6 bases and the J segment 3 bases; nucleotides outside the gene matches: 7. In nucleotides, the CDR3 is TGTGCCAGCAGACTAGGACAGGACCACACCGGGGAGCTGTTTTTT. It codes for CASRLGQDHTGELFF.

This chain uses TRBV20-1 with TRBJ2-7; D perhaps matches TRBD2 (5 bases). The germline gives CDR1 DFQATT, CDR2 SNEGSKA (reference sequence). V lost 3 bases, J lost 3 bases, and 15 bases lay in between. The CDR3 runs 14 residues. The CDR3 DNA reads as TGCAGTGCTAGTCCCCGTCGAGGGAGCTACGAGCAGTACTTC. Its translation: CSASPRRGSYEQYF.

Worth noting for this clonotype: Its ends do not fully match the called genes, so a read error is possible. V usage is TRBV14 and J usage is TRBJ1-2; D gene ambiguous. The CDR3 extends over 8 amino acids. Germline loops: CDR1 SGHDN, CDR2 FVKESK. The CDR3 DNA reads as TGTGCCAGCAGCCCGACTAACTTC. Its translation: CASSPTNF.

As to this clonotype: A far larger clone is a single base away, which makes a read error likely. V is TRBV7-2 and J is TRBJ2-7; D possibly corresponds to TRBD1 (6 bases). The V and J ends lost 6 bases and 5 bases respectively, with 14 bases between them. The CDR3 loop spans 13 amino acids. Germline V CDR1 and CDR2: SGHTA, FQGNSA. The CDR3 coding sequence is TGTGCCAGCAGACGGACAGAGGGGGACGAGCAGTACTTC. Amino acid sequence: CASRRTEGDEQYF. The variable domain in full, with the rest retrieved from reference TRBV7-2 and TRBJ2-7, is GAGVSQSPSNKVTEKGKDVELRCDPISGHTALYWYRQSLGQGLEFLIYFQGNSAPDKSGLPSDRFSAERTGGSVSTLTIQRTQQEDSAVYLCASRRTEGDEQYFGPGTRLTVT.

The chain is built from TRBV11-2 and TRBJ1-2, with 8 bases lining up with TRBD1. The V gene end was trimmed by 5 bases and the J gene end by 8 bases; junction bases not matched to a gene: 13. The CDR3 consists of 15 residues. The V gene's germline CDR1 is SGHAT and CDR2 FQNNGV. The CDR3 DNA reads TGTGCCAGCAGCCCCAACGGACAGGGTGTTAGAGGCTACACCTTC. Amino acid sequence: CASSPNGQGVRGYTF.

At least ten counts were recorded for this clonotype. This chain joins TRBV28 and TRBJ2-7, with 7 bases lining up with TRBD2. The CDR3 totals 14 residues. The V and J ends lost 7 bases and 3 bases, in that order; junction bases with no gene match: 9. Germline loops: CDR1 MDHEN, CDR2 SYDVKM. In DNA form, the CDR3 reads TGTGCCAGCACCCCACCGGGGGGACTCTACGAGCAGTACTTC. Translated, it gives CASTPPGGLYEQYF.

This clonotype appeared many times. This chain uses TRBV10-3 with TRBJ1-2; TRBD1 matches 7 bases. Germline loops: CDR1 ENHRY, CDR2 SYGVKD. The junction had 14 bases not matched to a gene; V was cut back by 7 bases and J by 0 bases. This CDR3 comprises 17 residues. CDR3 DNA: TGTGCCATCAAGGTGTTGTCGACAGGGATATCTAACTATGGCTACACCTTC. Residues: CAIKVLSTGISNYGYTF.

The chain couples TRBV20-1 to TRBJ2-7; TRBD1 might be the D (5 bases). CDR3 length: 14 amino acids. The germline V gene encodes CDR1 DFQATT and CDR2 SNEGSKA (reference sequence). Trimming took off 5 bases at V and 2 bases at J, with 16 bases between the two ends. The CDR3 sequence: CSAQGKQRTYEQYF. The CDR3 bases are TGCAGTGCTCAGGGAAAACAACGTACCTACGAGCAGTACTTC.

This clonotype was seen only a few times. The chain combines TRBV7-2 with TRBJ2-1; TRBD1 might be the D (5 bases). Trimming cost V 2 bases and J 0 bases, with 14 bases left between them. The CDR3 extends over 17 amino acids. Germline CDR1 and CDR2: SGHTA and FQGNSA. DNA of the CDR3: TGTGCCAGCAGCTTAAAAAACAGGAAGAGCTCCTACAATGAGCAGTTCTTC. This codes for CASSLKNRKSSYNEQFF. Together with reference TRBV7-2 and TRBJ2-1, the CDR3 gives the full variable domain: GAGVSQSPSNKVTEKGKDVELRCDPISGHTALYWYRQSLGQGLEFLIYFQGNSAPDKSGLPSDRFSAERTGGSVSTLTIQRTQQEDSAVYLCASSLKNRKSSYNEQFFGPGTRLTVL.

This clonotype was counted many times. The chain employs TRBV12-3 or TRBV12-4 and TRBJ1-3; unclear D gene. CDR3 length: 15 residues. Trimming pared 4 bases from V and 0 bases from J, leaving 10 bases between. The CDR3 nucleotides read TGTGCCAGCAGTTCTTCTTACTACTCTGGAAACACCATATATTTT. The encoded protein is CASSSSYYSGNTIYF.

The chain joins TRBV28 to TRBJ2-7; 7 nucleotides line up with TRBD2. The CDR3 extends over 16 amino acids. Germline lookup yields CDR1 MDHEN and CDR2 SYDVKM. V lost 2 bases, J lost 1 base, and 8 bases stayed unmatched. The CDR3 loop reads CASSLNVGGGSYEQYF. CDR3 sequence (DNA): TGTGCCAGCAGTTTAAATGTTGGGGGAGGGTCCTACGAGCAGTACTTC.

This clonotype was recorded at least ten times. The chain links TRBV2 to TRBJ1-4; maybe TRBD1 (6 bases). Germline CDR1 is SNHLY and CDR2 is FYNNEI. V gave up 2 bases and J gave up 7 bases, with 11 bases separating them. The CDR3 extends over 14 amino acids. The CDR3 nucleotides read TGTGCCAGCAGTGAACAGGGGATGGGTGAAAAACTGTTTTTT. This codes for CASSEQGMGEKLFF.

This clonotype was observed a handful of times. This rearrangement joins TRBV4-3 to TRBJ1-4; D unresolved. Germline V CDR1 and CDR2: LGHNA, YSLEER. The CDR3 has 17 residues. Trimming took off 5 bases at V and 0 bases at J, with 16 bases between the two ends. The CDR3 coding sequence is TGCGCCAGCAGCTACGGGCCAGCCGAATCAACTAATGAAAAACTGTTTTTT. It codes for CASSYGPAESTNEKLFF.

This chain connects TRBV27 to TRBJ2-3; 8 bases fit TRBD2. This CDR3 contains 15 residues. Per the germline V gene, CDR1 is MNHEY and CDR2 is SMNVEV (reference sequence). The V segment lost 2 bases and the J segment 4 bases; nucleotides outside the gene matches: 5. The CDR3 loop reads CASSLNGRVPDTQYF. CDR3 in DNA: TGTGCCAGCAGTTTAAACGGGAGGGTCCCAGATACGCAGTATTTT.

CDR3 DNA: TGTGCCAGCACCCAGGACTCCGATAGGGGGGTGACCCAGTACTTC. The encoded protein is CASTQDSDRGVTQYF. J is TRBJ2-5 and V is TRBV7-2; D assignment may be TRBD1 or TRBD2 (6 bases each). The CDR3 sequence is 15 residues long. The V end lost 7 bases, the J end lost 7 bases, and 22 bases lay between the germline ends. From germline, CDR1 is SGHTA and CDR2 FQGNSA.

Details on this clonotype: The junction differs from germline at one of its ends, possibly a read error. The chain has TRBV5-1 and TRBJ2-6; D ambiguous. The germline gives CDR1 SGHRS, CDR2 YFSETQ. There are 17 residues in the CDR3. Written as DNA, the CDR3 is TGTGCCAGCAGCATTGCGGACGGTCTCTCTGGGGCCAACGTCCTGACTTTC. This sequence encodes CASSIADGLSGANVLTF.